The 20 T cell receptor beta chains presented below share a single source sample, sequenced in a study of T-cell memory formation after mild COVID-19. MiXCR was run by TCRdb on the 5' RACE reads, yielding one entry per CDR3 protein. The sample shows about 310,000 distinct CDR3 sequences, roughly 19% of them seen only once. Sequenced sample: PBMCs or a T cell subset sorted from them (not recorded which). These TCRs come from a man between 18 and 35 years old who had mild COVID-19 (a few samples of this study predate the infection). Cell type and time point are not known.

This clonotype has just a few counts. The chain uses TRBV4-3 and TRBJ2-2; TRBD1 matches at 8 bases. The CDR3 covers 16 residues. V lost 2 bases and J lost 5; bases outside the gene matches: 7. Germline V CDR1 and CDR2: LGHNA, YSLEER. The CDR3: CASSQLGQVTTGELFF. CDR3 in DNA: TGCGCCAGCAGCCAATTGGGACAGGTGACGACCGGGGAGCTGTTTTTT.

CDR3 sequence reads: CASSLRGPAFF. The CDR3 nucleotides read TGTGCCAGCAGTTTAAGGGGGCCAGCTTTCTTT. The chain uses TRBV12-3 or TRBV12-4 and TRBJ1-1, with 7 bases aligning to TRBD1. V was clipped by 2 bases and J by 10 bases; unmatched bases: 1. CDR3 length: 11 residues.

The chain links TRBV18 to TRBJ2-1; D not certain. V lost 0 bases and J 10 bases, leaving 4 bases between the germline ends. Germline CDR1 KGHSH, CDR2 LQKENI. The CDR3 consists of 11 residues. The CDR3 reads CASSPPGEQFF. The CDR3 bases are TGTGCCAGCTCACCACCAGGGGAGCAGTTCTTC.

This clonotype occurred a few times. This chain links TRBV20-1 with TRBJ2-3; 13 positions match TRBD2. CDR3 size: 15 residues. J was trimmed by 1 base and V by 7 bases; bases with no gene match: 5. Per the germline V gene, CDR1 is DFQATT and CDR2 is SNEGSKA (reference sequence). The CDR3 coding sequence is TGCAGTGGTACTAGCGGGGGGGCAGGCACAGATACGCAGTATTTT. Its translation: CSGTSGGAGTDTQYF.

This clonotype has at least ten counts. The chain employs TRBV9 and TRBJ2-3, with 9 bases identical to TRBD1. Germline loops: CDR1 SGDLS, CDR2 YYNGEE. V shed 2 bases and J 1 base; nucleotides not matched to a gene: 2. The CDR3 has 15 residues. The CDR3 nucleotides read TGTGCCAGCAGCGTTTGGACAGGGGGCACAGATACGCAGTATTTT. The encoded protein is CASSVWTGGTDTQYF.

CDR3 nucleotides: TGTGCCAGCAGCTTTACCCCTGGACTAGCGGGGGTGGGGGAGCTGTTTTTT. Its protein product is CASSFTPGLAGVGELFF. The chain combines TRBV7-2 with TRBJ2-2; 13 nucleotides align to TRBD2. J lost 8 bases, V lost 3 bases, and 9 bases had no gene match. Germline V gives CDR1 SGHTA, CDR2 FQGNSA. There are 17 residues in the CDR3. Variable domain in full (rest from reference TRBV7-2 and TRBJ2-2): GAGVSQSPSNKVTEKGKDVELRCDPISGHTALYWYRQSLGQGLEFLIYFQGNSAPDKSGLPSDRFSAERTGGSVSTLTIQRTQQEDSAVYLCASSFTPGLAGVGELFFGEGSRLTVL.

This clonotype occurred a few times. J is TRBJ2-1 and V is TRBV18; D unresolved. In germline, CDR1 is KGHSH, CDR2 LQKENI. Trimming pared 6 bases from V and 4 bases from J, leaving 22 bases between. The CDR3 contains 17 residues. The CDR3 protein is CASSRAPTSLRYNEQFF. CDR3 DNA sequence: TGTGCCAGCTCCCGCGCCCCGACTTCGCTAAGGTACAATGAGCAGTTCTTC.

In its sample, this clonotype was seen a few times. J is TRBJ2-5 and V is TRBV29-1; tentative D call: TRBD1 (6 bases). Germline CDR1 is SQVTM and CDR2 is ANQGSEA. V was pared by 5 bases and J by 5 bases, with 18 bases between. The CDR3 covers 14 residues. Here the CDR3 DNA reads TGCAGCGTTTCCCTAACAGGGATCGGGGAGACCCAGTACTTC. Translating it yields CSVSLTGIGETQYF.

This clonotype has only one observation. V usage is TRBV11-3 and J usage is TRBJ2-3, with D perhaps TRBD1 or TRBD2 (5 bases each). The CDR3 runs 14 residues. In germline, CDR1 is SGHNT, CDR2 YENEEA. Trimming left V 5 bases short and J 6 bases short, with 15 bases between. The CDR3 DNA reads TGTGCCAGCAGCCCGAGGGACCTTTCGGATACGCAGTATTTT. Translating it yields CASSPRDLSDTQYF.

The table lists this clonotype with a few counts. The chain is built from TRBV7-9 and TRBJ2-7; TRBD1 matches 9 bases. This CDR3 is 17 amino acids long. Germline V gene lookup returns CDR1 SEHNR and CDR2 FQNEAQ (reference sequence). J was trimmed by 1 base and V by 5 bases; bases with no gene match: 12. The CDR3 coding sequence is TGTGCCAGCAGCACCACGTTTGGGGACAGGGCATCCTACGAGCAGTACTTC. The encoded protein is CASSTTFGDRASYEQYF.

This clonotype was detected a few times. The rearrangement joins TRBV10-2 to TRBJ2-1, with D possibly being TRBD2 (6 bases). V was pared by 7 bases and J by 7 bases, with 14 bases between. Germline CDR1 and CDR2: WSHSY and SAAADI. The CDR3 extends over 13 amino acids. DNA of the CDR3: TGCGCCAGCAACCCGCGGGGCGGGAATGAGCAGTTCTTC. This translates into CASNPRGGNEQFF.

The chain is built from TRBV5-5 and TRBJ2-1; 8 positions agree with TRBD2. The germline gives CDR1 SGHKS, CDR2 YYEKEE (reference sequence). Losses at the gene ends were 4 bases for V and 2 bases for J; bases not matched to a gene: 5. The CDR3 has 15 residues. CDR3 DNA: TGTGCCAGCAGCACCGCGGGGGGCGCCTACAATGAGCAGTTCTTC. Encoded protein: CASSTAGGAYNEQFF.

The chain recombines TRBV7-2 with TRBJ2-2; D possibly corresponds to TRBD1 (6 bases). In germline, CDR1 is SGHTA, CDR2 FQGNSA. The CDR3 covers 16 residues. The germline V and J ends were trimmed by 3 bases and 5 bases, with 16 bases remaining between them. The CDR3 spells CASSFSRGLVTGELFF. The CDR3 DNA follows: TGTGCCAGCAGCTTTTCGAGGGGGTTGGTGACCGGGGAGCTGTTTTTT.

This rearrangement joins TRBV12-3 or TRBV12-4 to TRBJ2-3; D not certain. CDR3 length equals 15 residues. V was clipped by 10 bases and J by 0 bases, with 17 bases between them. The CDR3 DNA sequence: TGTGCCACCTCGAGTTTACTCACTAGCACAGATACGCAGTATTTT. Translated: CATSSLLTSTDTQYF.

This clonotype was recorded a few times. The genes are TRBV7-9 and TRBJ2-1; 7 nucleotides match TRBD1. From germline, CDR1 is SEHNR and CDR2 FQNEAQ (reference sequence). V lost 5 bases, J lost 0 bases, and 7 bases stayed unmatched. The CDR3 totals 16 residues. CDR3: CASSHGQVSSYNEQFF. The CDR3 nucleotides read TGTGCCAGCAGCCATGGACAGGTTAGCTCCTACAATGAGCAGTTCTTC.

DNA for the CDR3: TGTGCCAGGGACAGGGGGCGCCTTGGCGAGCAGTACGTC. Translating it yields CARDRGRLGEQYV. V and J are TRBV10-3 and TRBJ2-7; 12 nucleotides match TRBD1. This CDR3 is 13 amino acids long. The ends lost 10 bases at V and 6 bases at J; junction bases unmatched: 7. Looked up from germline, CDR1 is ENHRY and CDR2 is SYGVKD.

This clonotype was observed many times. J is TRBJ2-5 and V is TRBV9; tentative D call: TRBD2 (6 bases). CDR3 length equals 16 residues. V lost 4 bases, J lost 5 bases, and 21 bases lay in between. The germline V gene has CDR1 SGDLS and CDR2 YYNGEE. Written as DNA, the CDR3 is TGTGCCAGCAGCCCCCACCTCAGCGGGTTTAAGGAGACCCAGTACTTC. This encodes CASSPHLSGFKETQYF.

The chain employs TRBV5-1 and TRBJ2-3, with a possible D match to TRBD2 (7 bases). The ends were cut back, 7 bases at V and 3 bases at J, with 15 bases in the middle. Germline-derived CDR1 and CDR2 are SGHRS and YFSETQ. The CDR3 covers 14 residues. The CDR3 region is CASGWGGPTDTQYF. The CDR3 nucleotides are TGCGCCAGCGGGTGGGGGGGCCCGACAGATACGCAGTATTTT. Full variable domain (outside the CDR3, taken from reference TRBV5-1 and TRBJ2-3): KAGVTQTPRYLIKTRGQQVTLSCSPISGHRSVSWYQQTPGQGLQFLFEYFSETQRNKGNFPGRFSGRQFSNSRSEMNVSTLELGDSALYLCASGWGGPTDTQYFGPGTRLTVL.

The V call is TRBV27, the J call TRBJ1-4, with unresolved D. The CDR3 contains 13 residues. The V gene lost 6 bases and the J gene lost 1 base, with 6 bases spanning the gap. CDR1 and CDR2 from the germline V gene are MNHEY and SMNVEV (reference sequence). In DNA form, the CDR3 reads TGTGCCAGCAGCCCCCGAACTAATGAAAAACTGTTTTTT. Translating it yields CASSPRTNEKLFF.

This clonotype was picked up a small number of times. The genes are TRBV20-1 and TRBJ2-7, with 8 bases aligning to TRBD2. Germline V CDR1 and CDR2: DFQATT, SNEGSKA (reference sequence). The CDR3 spans 11 residues. J was trimmed by 9 bases and V by 3 bases; bases with no gene match: 4. The CDR3 coding sequence is TGCAGTGCTAGCGGGGGGGAGGTGCAGTACTTC. It yields the protein CSASGGEVQYF.